One T cell receptor (beta chain) is described in this entry. The table came from immunoSEQ multiplex PCR; TCRdb's copy has only in-frame clones and leaves some out. The sample lists about 130,000 clones, roughly four fifths occurring once. These data originate in a study of blood T cell repertoires in COVID-19. The CDR3 spans 21 residues. This chain joins TRBV21-1 and TRBJ1-5. TRBV21-1 is a pseudogene. The sequence derives from an elderly man with COVID-19, enrolled during active disease. Sequenced: peripheral blood. The chain's CDR3 is CASSKVKSQRAPGVLYQPQHF. The DNA for the CDR3 is TGTGCCAGCAGCAAAGTAAAATCACAAAGGGCGCCCGGGGTTTTGTATCAGCCCCAGCATTTT.